The 12 T cell receptor beta chains presented below share a single source sample, sequenced in a study of T cell repertoires in cytomegalovirus infection. TCRdb re-called the reads with MiXCR, one entry per CDR3 protein. The sample includes about 830,000 distinct CDR3 sequences, approximately 29% of them seen just once. Their antigens remain unidentified. Sequenced here: cultured CD8+ T cells from PBMCs, sampled from culture after CMV antigen stimulation. The receptors here all came from a human donor in good health (CMV status not recorded). Some clones in this sample may be carry-over from other donors' samples.

The rearrangement uses TRBV7-8 and TRBJ2-3, with D possibly called TRBD1 or TRBD2 (7 bases each). V lost 7 bases and J lost 2, with 19 bases in between. The CDR3 contains 16 residues. Germline values: CDR1 SGHVS, CDR2 FQNEAQ. The CDR3 here is CASTPRGGLDTDTQYF. CDR3 sequence (DNA): TGTGCCAGCACCCCCAGGGGGGGCCTGGACACAGATACGCAGTATTTT.

This clonotype was counted only a few times. The V and J genes are TRBV12-5 and TRBJ1-2; 7 positions agree with TRBD1. Unmatched junction bases numbered 11, after V lost 0 bases and J lost 4 bases. CDR1 is LGHNT and CDR2 is FRNRAP in the germline V gene. CDR3 size: 17 residues. The CDR3 DNA reads as TGTGCTAGTGGTTTGGTCTTCCACAGGGGCCAGGGCTATGGCTACACCTTC. It encodes CASGLVFHRGQGYGYTF.

The V and J genes are TRBV14 and TRBJ2-2; 14 nucleotides line up with TRBD2. The CDR3 runs to 17 residues. The V segment lost 4 bases and the J segment 3 bases; nucleotides outside the gene matches: 4. Germline V gene data show CDR1 as SGHDN and CDR2 as FVKESK. The CDR3: CASSLGLAGGYTGELFF. The CDR3 DNA reads as TGTGCCAGCAGCCTTGGACTAGCGGGGGGCTACACCGGGGAGCTGTTTTTT.

The sample holds a few counts of this clonotype. The chain couples TRBV6-1 to TRBJ1-3, with D possibly being TRBD1 (5 bases). V was pared by 8 bases and J by 2 bases, with 13 bases between. This CDR3 has 14 amino acids. From germline, CDR1 is MNHNS and CDR2 SASEGT. The CDR3: CASDGANPGNTIYF. In DNA, the CDR3 is TGTGCCAGCGATGGGGCGAACCCTGGAAACACCATATATTTT.

This clonotype was seen only a few times. This chain joins TRBV7-9 and TRBJ2-1; 12 bases fit TRBD1. V gave up 5 bases and J gave up 7 bases; unmatched junction bases: 6. The CDR3 has 15 residues. Per the germline V gene, CDR1 is SEHNR and CDR2 is FQNEAQ (reference sequence). The CDR3 DNA reads as TGTGCCAGCAGCCGGCCGGGACAGGGGGCAAATGAGCAGTTCTTC. Its protein product is CASSRPGQGANEQFF. The complete variable domain, with remaining parts taken from reference TRBV7-9 and TRBJ2-1, reads DTGVSQNPRHKITKRGQNVTFRCDPISEHNRLYWYRQTLGQGPEFLTYFQNEAQLEKSRLLSDRFSAERPKGSFSTLEIQRTEQGDSAMYLCASSRPGQGANEQFFGPGTRLTVL.

This clonotype was recorded once. The genes are TRBV11-3 and TRBJ2-5; TRBD2 might be the D (6 bases). V lost 1 base and J lost 5, with 14 bases in between. Per the germline V gene, CDR1 is SGHNT and CDR2 is YENEEA. This CDR3 is 15 amino acids long. The CDR3 here is CASSLGSAGRETQYF. CDR3 sequence (DNA): TGTGCCAGCAGCTTAGGCTCGGCAGGGAGGGAGACCCAGTACTTC. Combining the CDR3 with reference TRBV11-3 and TRBJ2-5 gives the whole variable domain EAGVVQSPRYKIIEKKQPVAFWCNPISGHNTLYWYLQNLGQGPELLIRYENEEAVDDSQLPKDRFSAERLKGVDSTLKIQPAELGDSAVYLCASSLGSAGRETQYFGPGTRLLVL.

This clonotype appeared a few times. The chain joins TRBV7-9 to TRBJ1-2, with D unresolved. The CDR3 covers 16 residues. Germline V gene data show CDR1 as SEHNR and CDR2 as FQNEAQ (reference sequence). Trimming shortened V by 1 base and J by 3 bases, and 15 bases separated the two germline ends. CDR3 region: CASSLVREAYDYGYTF. The CDR3 DNA reads TGTGCCAGCAGCTTAGTAAGGGAGGCCTACGACTATGGCTACACCTTC.

This clonotype was seen a few times. This rearrangement joins TRBV6-5 to TRBJ2-1; D remains ambiguous. The V gene's germline CDR1 is MNHEY and CDR2 SVGAGI. The CDR3 consists of 15 residues. The V end lost 3 bases, the J end lost 4 bases, and 13 bases lay between the germline ends. CDR3 sequence reads: CASSYRAIAYNEQFF. For the CDR3, the DNA is TGTGCCAGCAGTTATCGGGCCATAGCATACAATGAGCAGTTCTTC.

This clonotype came up a few times. The chain couples TRBV5-4 to TRBJ2-6, with D possibly matching TRBD2 (5 bases). The CDR3 has 18 residues. Trimming took 4 bases from V and 0 from J, leaving 17 bases between them. Germline-derived CDR1 and CDR2 are SGHNT and YYREEE (reference sequence). For the CDR3, the DNA is TGTGCCAGCAGCCCCCTCGGAGGATTGCCCTCTGGGGCCAACGTCCTGACTTTC. Amino acids: CASSPLGGLPSGANVLTF.

The CDR3 DNA sequence: TGTGCCAGCAGTCTTTCTGGGGGCAGCTCCTACGAGCAGTACGTC. Protein sequence: CASSLSGGSSYEQYV. The chain employs TRBV6-5 and TRBJ2-7; maybe TRBD1 (6 bases). CDR1 is MNHEY and CDR2 is SVGAGI in the germline V gene. The CDR3 contains 15 residues. Trimming stripped 5 bases from V and 0 bases from J, with 14 bases between.

This clonotype has a count of ten or more. The chain has TRBV13 and TRBJ2-5; 7 bases align to TRBD1. Germline V gene lookup returns CDR1 PRHDT and CDR2 FYEKMQ (reference sequence). CDR3 size: 14 residues. Trimming at V came to 4 bases and at J to 0 bases, leaving 2 bases not matched to a gene. CDR3 sequence reads: CASSSGTDQETQYF. The CDR3 region has the DNA TGTGCCAGCAGCTCCGGGACAGACCAAGAGACCCAGTACTTC. The whole variable domain, remainder taken from reference TRBV13 and TRBJ2-5, is AAGVIQSPRHLIKEKRETATLKCYPIPRHDTVYWYQQGPGQDPQFLISFYEKMQSDKGSIPDRFSAQQFSDYHSELNMSSLELGDSALYFCASSSGTDQETQYFGPGTRLLVL.

This clonotype was seen a handful of times. The chain joins TRBV7-9 to TRBJ2-5; D possibly corresponds to TRBD2 (6 bases). The germline V gene has CDR1 SEHNR and CDR2 FQNEAQ (reference sequence). The CDR3 covers 16 residues. Trimming shortened V by 5 bases and J by 4 bases, and 20 bases separated the two germline ends. This CDR3 reads CASSPRDSPVGETQYF. The CDR3 nucleotides read TGTGCCAGCAGCCCCCGGGACTCCCCCGTCGGAGAGACCCAGTACTTC.